This T cell receptor (beta chain) was observed in a study of T cell responses to AZD1222 COVID-19 vaccine. Whole-study findings and limits: Two AZD1222 administrations were followed by greater Spike-specific TCR breadth and depth. Variant regions that are unmutated are reportedly the target of nearly half of spike-specific TCRs. Samples come after the peak T cell response, not at day 14.

Assay used: immunoSEQ multiplex PCR; TCRdb lists only in-frame clones, some missing. The sample includes 120,000 to 150,000 clones, roughly 89% of them seen just once. On this clone: What it recognizes is unknown.

Pooling covered second doses at about 4 or about 12 weeks. The specimen comprised peripheral blood, sampled 28 days after the second AZD1222 dose. The source is an adult who received the AZD1222 COVID-19 vaccine.

CDR3 amino acids: CASSEDSSGRPLTYEQYF. CDR3 bases: TGTGCCAGCAGTGAAGATAGTAGCGGGAGGCCATTAACCTACGAGCAGTACTTC. The V and J genes are TRBV2 and TRBJ2-7; 10 bases line up with TRBD2. This CDR3 comprises 18 residues. V lost 1 base, J lost 2 bases, and 11 bases stayed unmatched. Germline CDR1 SNHLY, CDR2 FYNNEI.